These 30 T cell receptor beta chains originate from one sample sequenced in a study of cytomegalovirus exposure and HLA in healthy donors. This table comes from immunoSEQ multiplex PCR, and its TCRdb copy is limited to in-frame clones, with some not included. Of roughly 180,000 clones in the sample, about 89% were seen once. The sample taken for sequencing was PBMCs. Receptor source: a man aged 30-40 years in good health and CMV-seropositive.

This chain joins TRBV7-2 and TRBJ2-1; 14 nucleotides match TRBD2. The CDR3 has 19 residues. Germline trimming cut 2 bases from V and 0 bases from J; bases unmatched to any gene: 6. Per germline, CDR1 SGHTA and CDR2 FQGNSA. The CDR3 reads CASSLKGTSGGGSYNEQFF. The CDR3, as DNA: TGTGCCAGCAGCTTAAAAGGGACTAGCGGGGGAGGCTCCTACAATGAGCAGTTCTTC.

The chain joins TRBV4-1 to TRBJ2-6, with 9 nucleotides matching TRBD2. CDR3 length: 17 amino acids. Germline V gene lookup returns CDR1 MGHRA and CDR2 YSYEKL. V trimming: 3 bases; J trimming: 4 bases; junction bases outside the gene matches: 7. CDR3 sequence reads: CASSQTAGGNGANVLTF. The DNA for the CDR3 is TGCGCCAGCAGCCAGACCGCGGGGGGGAACGGGGCCAACGTCCTGACTTTC.

The gene calls are TRBV27 and TRBJ2-7, with 12 bases matching TRBD1. This CDR3 is 16 amino acids long. V was pared by 5 bases and J by 7 bases, with 12 bases of the junction left unmatched. Germline V gives CDR1 MNHEY, CDR2 SMNVEV (reference sequence). Here the CDR3 reads CASSNLPGQGAGEQYF. As DNA, the CDR3 is TGTGCCAGCAGTAACCTACCGGGACAGGGGGCAGGGGAGCAGTACTTC.

The chain couples TRBV6-6 to TRBJ2-5, with 10 bases aligning to TRBD2. Germline values: CDR1 MNHNY, CDR2 SVGAGI (reference sequence). Trimming took 2 bases from V and 2 from J; bases not matched to a gene: 5. The length of the CDR3 is 16 residues. CDR3 sequence reads: CASSYPSTSGQETQYF. DNA for the CDR3: TGTGCCAGCAGTTACCCGTCGACTAGCGGGCAAGAGACCCAGTACTTC.

This clone was observed a single time. The chain is built from TRBV5-1 and TRBJ2-1; D call uncertain. The CDR3 sequence is 13 residues long. Germline CDR1 SGHRS, CDR2 YFSETQ. Deletions cut 3 bases from V and 7 bases from J, with 11 bases between. Here the CDR3 reads CASSSMLGNEQFF. CDR3 in DNA: TGCGCCAGCAGCTCAATGTTGGGGAATGAGCAGTTCTTC.

This chain links TRBV11-2 with TRBJ2-3, with D unresolved. The CDR3 loop spans 14 amino acids. The germline V and J ends were trimmed by 1 base and 3 bases, with 8 bases remaining between them. Germline CDR1 SGHAT, CDR2 FQNNGV. The DNA for the CDR3 is TGTGCCAGCAGCTTAGTTGGGATTACAGATACGCAGTATTTT. Translated: CASSLVGITDTQYF.

The J gene is TRBJ1-2, the V gene TRBV28; TRBD1 might be the D (5 bases). This CDR3 has 13 residues. With 1 base removed from V and 7 bases from J, the gap between germline ends came to 10 bases. Germline CDR1 and CDR2: MDHEN and SYDVKM. The CDR3 sequence is CASSLSRVGGYTF. The CDR3 DNA sequence: TGTGCCAGCAGTTTATCCAGGGTTGGTGGCTACACCTTC.

The J gene is TRBJ2-5, the V gene TRBV5-1, with D perhaps matching TRBD2 (5 bases). The V end was cut by 2 bases, the J end by 4 bases, with 6 bases between. The CDR3 length is 12 residues. Germline CDR1 is SGHRS and CDR2 is YFSETQ. The CDR3 bases are TGCGCCAGCAGCTTCGAGGGAGAGACCCAGTACTTC. Encoded protein: CASSFEGETQYF.

J is TRBJ2-7 and V is TRBV6-6; D gene unclear. Germline assignment: CDR1 MNHNY and CDR2 SVGAGI (reference sequence). The CDR3 is 12 residues long. In DNA form, the CDR3 reads TGTGCAAGCGAGCAGAGCTCCTACGAGCAGTACTTC. Translated: CASEQSSYEQYF.

This clone has only a few counts. The rearrangement joins TRBV4-2 to TRBJ2-1; 7 positions agree with TRBD2. CDR3 size: 15 residues. J was trimmed by 9 bases and V by 5 bases; bases with no gene match: 13. In germline, CDR1 is LGHNA, CDR2 YNFKEQ. CDR3 bases: TGTGCCAGCAGCGGGACGGGCGGGAGTGGTCCTGAGCAGTTCTTC. Amino acids: CASSGTGGSGPEQFF.

This rearrangement joins TRBV30 to TRBJ2-2; D gene uncertain. Germline CDR1 GTSNPN, CDR2 SVGIG (reference sequence). With 0 bases removed from V and 0 bases from J, the gap between germline ends came to 8 bases. The CDR3 is 15 residues long. The CDR3: CAWSVSTSNTGELFF. The DNA for the CDR3 is TGTGCCTGGAGTGTCTCTACTTCGAACACCGGGGAGCTGTTTTTT.

DNA of the CDR3: TGTGCCAGCAGTGCAGCATACTACAATGAGCAGTTCTTC. Residues: CASSAAYYNEQFF. The rearrangement joins TRBV2 to TRBJ2-1; D is unclear. There are 13 residues in the CDR3. Trimming pared 4 bases from V and 3 bases from J, leaving 7 bases between. The V gene's germline CDR1 is SNHLY and CDR2 FYNNEI.

This rearrangement joins TRBV7-8 to TRBJ1-2; D is possibly TRBD1 (5 bases). Germline CDR1 SGHVS, CDR2 FQNEAQ. This CDR3 has 14 amino acids. V was cut by 1 base and J by 4 bases, with 10 bases left in between. CDR3 DNA sequence: TGTGCCAGCAGCTTAGAAGGGGCGGGCTATGGCTACACCTTC. Translating gives CASSLEGAGYGYTF.

This rearrangement joins TRBV14 to TRBJ2-5; TRBD2 is a possible D gene (6 bases). The CDR3 has 14 residues. Germline CDR1 is SGHDN and CDR2 is FVKESK. The V gene lost 1 base and the J gene lost 5 bases, with 11 bases spanning the gap. CDR3 coding DNA: TGTGCCAGCAGCCAAGGGGTCGGGAGCGAGACCCAGTACTTC. Amino acids: CASSQGVGSETQYF.

The chain is built from TRBV6-1 and TRBJ2-2, with 7 bases identical to TRBD1. The CDR3 runs to 13 residues. The junction had 4 bases not matched to a gene; V was cut back by 11 bases and J by 1 base. Germline loops: CDR1 MNHNS, CDR2 SASEGT. The CDR3 spells CAGRTGNTGELFF. CDR3 DNA sequence: TGTGCCGGACGGACAGGGAACACCGGGGAGCTGTTTTTT.

The CDR3 region is CASPGQGATEAFF. In nucleotides, the CDR3 is TGTGCCAGCCCAGGACAGGGGGCGACTGAAGCTTTCTTT. The rearrangement joins TRBV6-1 to TRBJ1-1, with TRBD1 identical over 11 bases. Germline V gives CDR1 MNHNS, CDR2 SASEGT. The ends lost 8 bases at V and 5 bases at J; junction bases unmatched: 4. The CDR3 loop spans 13 amino acids.

The chain carries TRBV15 and TRBJ2-7, with 11 positions matching TRBD2. The V gene end was trimmed by 1 base and the J gene end by 3 bases; junction bases not matched to a gene: 11. Germline CDR1 LNHNV, CDR2 YYDKDF (reference sequence). The CDR3 covers 18 residues. Here the CDR3 reads CATSRGGTSGSINYEQYF. In nucleotides, the CDR3 is TGTGCCACCAGCAGAGGAGGAACTAGCGGGAGTATAAACTACGAGCAGTACTTC.

The V gene is TRBV19, the J gene TRBJ1-2; 9 bases fit TRBD1. V shed 9 bases and J 4 bases; nucleotides not matched to a gene: 6. The CDR3 sequence is 13 residues long. Looked up from germline, CDR1 is LNHDA and CDR2 is SQIVND (reference sequence). CDR3 DNA sequence: TGTGCCAGCAACCAACAGGGGGCCTATGGCTACACCTTC. Translated: CASNQQGAYGYTF. Full variable domain (rest looked up from reference TRBV19 and TRBJ1-2): DGGITQSPKYLFRKEGQNVTLSCEQNLNHDAMYWYRQDPGQGLRLIYYSQIVNDFQKGDIAEGYSVSREKKESFPLTVTSAQKNPTAFYLCASNQQGAYGYTFGSGTRLTVV.

The chain is built from TRBV7-8 and TRBJ2-7; no definite D call. The CDR3 totals 12 residues. Germline V lookup: CDR1 SGHVS, CDR2 FQNEAQ. V was pared by 0 bases and J by 4 bases, with 4 bases between. CDR3 sequence reads: CASSLAFYEQYF. The CDR3 DNA follows: TGTGCCAGCAGCTTAGCGTTTTACGAGCAGTACTTC.

This clone was counted at least ten times. This chain uses TRBV7-8 with TRBJ2-7; D unresolved. The CDR3 is 14 residues long. V was clipped by 0 bases and J by 0 bases, with 6 bases between them. In germline, CDR1 is SGHVS, CDR2 FQNEAQ. This chain's CDR3 is CASSLAGSSYEQYF. The CDR3 DNA reads TGTGCCAGCAGCTTAGCAGGCAGCTCCTACGAGCAGTACTTC.

The rearrangement joins TRBV11-2 to TRBJ2-1, with 8 positions matching TRBD2. This CDR3 is built from 14 residues. V lost 4 bases, J lost 5 bases, and 4 bases stayed unmatched. Per the germline V gene, CDR1 is SGHAT and CDR2 is FQNNGV. CDR3 loop: CASSSREGNNEQFF. The CDR3, as DNA: TGTGCCAGCAGCTCTCGGGAGGGAAACAATGAGCAGTTCTTC.

The genes are TRBV28 and TRBJ1-1; possible D gene TRBD1, 6 bases. Germline assignment: CDR1 MDHEN and CDR2 SYDVKM. The CDR3 sequence is 16 residues long. Trimming cost V 7 bases and J 1 base, with 19 bases left between them. CDR3 DNA sequence: TGTGCCAGCACCCATGCCTTGAGGGGGAAGAACACTGAAGCTTTCTTT. It is translated as CASTHALRGKNTEAFF.

The genes are TRBV4-1 and TRBJ1-1, with D perhaps matching TRBD1 (5 bases). Germline V gene lookup returns CDR1 MGHRA and CDR2 YSYEKL. Between the trimmed V and J ends, which lost 4 bases and 0 bases, there was a span of 12 bases. There are 15 residues in the CDR3. The CDR3 loop is CASSPKTGMNTEAFF. CDR3 in DNA: TGCGCCAGCAGCCCCAAAACAGGCATGAACACTGAAGCTTTCTTT.

The chain carries TRBV7-7 and TRBJ1-3; D unclear. Germline CDR1 is SSHAT and CDR2 is FNYEAQ (reference sequence). The CDR3 totals 14 residues. V gave up 1 base and J gave up 0 bases, with 4 bases separating them. CDR3: CASSLDISGNTIYF. CDR3 DNA: TGTGCCAGCAGCTTAGACATCTCTGGAAACACCATATATTTT.

The chain has TRBV30 and TRBJ2-3; 7 nucleotides agree with TRBD2. Germline loops: CDR1 GTSNPN, CDR2 SVGIG (reference sequence). The junction had 4 bases not matched to a gene; V was cut back by 4 bases and J by 6 bases. This CDR3 has 12 amino acids. In nucleotides, the CDR3 is TGTGCCTGGACTGGGGGAGGGGATACGCAGTATTTT. It codes for CAWTGGGDTQYF.

This chain connects TRBV6-5 to TRBJ1-5, with D possibly TRBD1 on 5 matching bases. The CDR3 runs to 14 residues. V gave up 2 bases and J gave up 7 bases, with 12 bases separating them. From germline, CDR1 is MNHEY and CDR2 SVGAGI. The CDR3 DNA sequence: TGTGCCAGCAGTTACGGGGGTGACTACCAGCCCCAGCATTTT. It yields the protein CASSYGGDYQPQHF.

The chain recombines TRBV28 with TRBJ1-5; D may be TRBD1 (5 bases). This CDR3 is 17 amino acids long. Trimming removed 5 bases from V and 7 bases from J, with 24 bases in between. CDR1 and CDR2 (germline): MDHEN, SYDVKM. Here the CDR3 reads CASSPSSRQIPGQPQHF. The DNA for the CDR3 is TGTGCCAGCAGTCCCTCCTCCCGACAGATCCCCGGACAGCCCCAGCATTTT.

The genes are TRBV28 and TRBJ1-1; TRBD1 agrees at 10 bases. Germline V lookup: CDR1 MDHEN, CDR2 SYDVKM. V trimming: 6 bases; J trimming: 10 bases; junction bases outside the gene matches: 11. This CDR3 has 14 residues. CDR3 sequence: CASRYIDRGRGAFF. For the CDR3, the DNA is TGTGCCAGCAGATACATTGACAGGGGGCGGGGAGCTTTCTTT.

The rearrangement joins TRBV5-1 to TRBJ2-5, with TRBD2 as a possible D gene (6 bases). Trimming removed 4 bases from V and 0 bases from J, with 16 bases in between. The CDR3 loop spans 16 amino acids. Germline lookup yields CDR1 SGHRS and CDR2 YFSETQ. The DNA of the CDR3 is TGCGCCAGCAGCCCTACCTTGCGGGGTAACCAAGAGACCCAGTACTTC. This sequence encodes CASSPTLRGNQETQYF.

The J gene is TRBJ2-7, the V gene TRBV2; tentatively, D is TRBD1 or TRBD2 (5 bases each). Germline values: CDR1 SNHLY, CDR2 FYNNEI. CDR3 length: 13 amino acids. The V end was cut by 1 base, the J end by 5 bases, with 9 bases between. CDR3: CASSEVLGDEQYF. The CDR3 bases are TGTGCCAGCAGTGAAGTTCTGGGGGACGAGCAGTACTTC.